These 19 T cell receptor beta chains came from one sample sequenced in a study of sequential checkpoint blockade in melanoma. Using immunoSEQ multiplex PCR, the repertoire was profiled, and TCRdb retains in-frame clones only, with some absent. The sample has roughly 9,300 clones; around 80% are singletons. The treatment was: randomized to nivolumab then ipilimumab (arm A) or the reverse (arm B). Source: CD8+ T cells sorted from blood (inferred from file names), taken from a patient given nivolumab and ipilimumab in sequence. These receptors all come from a human donor with melanoma.

The chain joins TRBV4-3 to TRBJ2-1; D gene unclear. V shed 1 base and J shed 5 bases, with 9 bases lying between them. The CDR3 extends over 14 amino acids. Germline V gene data show CDR1 as LGHNA and CDR2 as YSLEER. CDR3 in amino acids: CASSQVNRDNEQFF. CDR3 nucleotides: TGCGCCAGCAGCCAAGTAAACCGAGACAATGAGCAGTTCTTC.

The chain is built from TRBV4-2 and TRBJ2-2, with TRBD2 matching 11 bases. Germline CDR1 LGHNA, CDR2 YNFKEQ. J lost 6 bases, V lost 4 bases, and 10 bases had no gene match. This CDR3 has 17 amino acids. CDR3 coding DNA: TGTGCCAGCAGCCCCTTCGGTAGCGGGGGGGGCGCCGGGGAGCTGTTTTTT. This codes for CASSPFGSGGGAGELFF.

The chain carries TRBV29-1 and TRBJ2-7; maybe TRBD1 (5 bases). The CDR3 is 13 amino acids. CDR1 is SQVTM and CDR2 is ANQGSEA in the germline V gene. V gave up 4 bases and J gave up 2 bases, with 12 bases separating them. CDR3 sequence: CSVGWGRTYEQYF. The DNA of the CDR3 is TGCAGCGTTGGGTGGGGCAGAACCTACGAGCAGTACTTC.

This sequence joins TRBV4-2 and TRBJ2-7, with TRBD2 matching over 7 bases. V gave up 1 base and J gave up 3 bases; unmatched junction bases: 6. The CDR3 sequence is 15 residues long. From germline, CDR1 is LGHNA and CDR2 YNFKEQ. In DNA, the CDR3 is TGTGCCAGCAGCCAAGTCACTAGCGTCAACTACGAGCAGTACTTC. Protein: CASSQVTSVNYEQYF.

The chain joins TRBV7-8 to TRBJ1-5; 7 bases are a match to TRBD1. Germline lookup yields CDR1 SGHVS and CDR2 FQNEAQ. This CDR3 has 17 residues. Trimming took 1 base from V and 4 from J; bases not matched to a gene: 10. CDR3 amino acids: CASSLESQGGPNQPQHF. The CDR3 coding sequence is TGTGCCAGCAGCTTAGAGAGCCAGGGGGGCCCTAATCAGCCCCAGCATTTT. Full variable domain (rest looked up from reference TRBV7-8 and TRBJ1-5): GAGVSQSPRYKVAKRGQDVALRCDPISGHVSLFWYQQALGQGPEFLTYFQNEAQLDKSGLPSDRFFAERPEGSVSTLKIQRTQQEDSAVYLCASSLESQGGPNQPQHFGDGTRLSIL.

The J gene is TRBJ2-7, the V gene TRBV7-9; possible D gene TRBD2, 6 bases. The germline V and J ends were trimmed by 3 bases and 7 bases, with 22 bases remaining between them. Germline assignment: CDR1 SEHNR and CDR2 FQNEAQ (reference sequence). There are 16 residues in the CDR3. CDR3 nucleotide sequence: TGTGCCAGCAGCTTGGACGTGGCAGGATTGGCGGGGGAGCAGTACTTC. Translation: CASSLDVAGLAGEQYF.

This chain connects TRBV19 to TRBJ2-1; D possibly corresponds to TRBD1 (5 bases). This CDR3 spans 13 amino acids. Germline lookup yields CDR1 LNHDA and CDR2 SQIVND (reference sequence). V lost 7 bases to trimming and J lost 9 bases, with 16 bases between them. The CDR3 sequence is CASNHGLQGEQFF. The CDR3, as DNA: TGTGCCAGTAATCATGGGCTCCAGGGTGAGCAGTTCTTC.

The chain combines TRBV6-5 with TRBJ2-7, with 10 bases lining up with TRBD2. The DNA end is more similar to TRBJ2-1, so the J call may be wrong. Germline lookup yields CDR1 MNHEY and CDR2 SVGAGI. The CDR3 totals 15 residues. The chain's CDR3 is CASTNLAGVGDEQFF. The CDR3 nucleotides are TGTGCCAGCACCAACCTAGCGGGAGTAGGCGATGAGCAGTTCTTC.

This rearrangement joins TRBV4-1 to TRBJ1-1; 8 bases agree with TRBD1. Trimming cost V 4 bases and J 4 bases; bases outside gene matches: 2. Germline V gene data show CDR1 as MGHRA and CDR2 as YSYEKL. The CDR3 loop spans 13 amino acids. The CDR3 sequence is CASSRTGGTEAFF. The CDR3 DNA follows: TGCGCCAGCAGCCGTACAGGGGGCACTGAAGCTTTCTTT.

CDR3 amino acids: CASSLHIEQGFGFGNQPQHF. The DNA for the CDR3 is TGTGCCAGCAGCTTACATATCGAGCAGGGGTTCGGTTTTGGCAATCAGCCCCAGCATTTT. The chain combines TRBV7-8 with TRBJ1-5; tentative D call: TRBD1 (6 bases). With 2 bases removed from V and 2 bases from J, the gap between germline ends came to 25 bases. The CDR3 contains 20 residues. The V gene's germline CDR1 is SGHVS and CDR2 FQNEAQ.

The chain carries TRBV27 and TRBJ1-1; the D gene is possibly TRBD1 (6 bases). There are 18 residues in the CDR3. Germline lookup yields CDR1 MNHEY and CDR2 SMNVEV (reference sequence). Between the trimmed V and J ends, which lost 6 bases and 3 bases, there was a span of 26 bases. CDR3 DNA sequence: TGTGCCAGCAGCAAAACGGACAGTTCGTCGAAACTAGACACTGAAGCTTTCTTT. Amino acids: CASSKTDSSSKLDTEAFF.

By share, this clone counts as large (0.1 to 1%). The chain links TRBV19 to TRBJ1-1, with TRBD1 identical over 7 bases. The J segment lost 3 bases and the V segment lost 5 bases, leaving 3 bases of the junction unmatched. The CDR3 length is 13 residues. Per germline, CDR1 LNHDA and CDR2 SQIVND (reference sequence). DNA of the CDR3: TGTGCCAGTAGTGCGGGACAGCACACTGAAGCTTTCTTT. Translated: CASSAGQHTEAFF.

The chain couples TRBV19 to TRBJ1-3; D is unclear. The CDR3 sequence is 15 residues long. Trimming cost V 5 bases and J 4 bases, with 15 bases left between them. Germline values: CDR1 LNHDA, CDR2 SQIVND (reference sequence). Here the CDR3 reads CASSPISVTGNTIYF. DNA of the CDR3: TGTGCCAGTAGTCCAATATCGGTTACGGGAAACACCATATATTTT.

This clone was found a few times. The CDR3 region is CASSPVQAGSSYEQYF. The CDR3 DNA reads TGTGCCAGCAGCCCAGTTCAAGCGGGGAGCTCCTACGAGCAGTACTTC. This chain links TRBV16 with TRBJ2-7, with 7 positions matching TRBD2. CDR1 is KGHSY and CDR2 is FQNENV in the germline V gene. The CDR3 consists of 16 residues. V dropped 4 bases and J dropped 0; count of bases not matched to a gene: 9.

The V gene is TRBV4-3, the J gene TRBJ2-5; 10 bases align to TRBD2. This CDR3 has 18 amino acids. The trim removed 0 bases at V and 0 bases at J, leaving 7 bases unmatched. Germline loops: CDR1 LGHNA, CDR2 YSLEER. The CDR3: CASSQDWTSGQYQETQYF. As DNA, the CDR3 is TGCGCCAGCAGCCAAGATTGGACTAGCGGCCAGTACCAAGAGACCCAGTACTTC.

The rearrangement joins TRBV28 to TRBJ1-1; 7 bases align to TRBD1. The germline V gene has CDR1 MDHEN and CDR2 SYDVKM. Losses at the gene ends were 6 bases for V and 5 bases for J; bases not matched to a gene: 9. CDR3 length equals 14 residues. The CDR3 protein is CASRINSGGTEAFF. The CDR3 nucleotides read TGTGCCAGCAGGATAAATTCAGGGGGAACTGAAGCTTTCTTT.

The chain employs TRBV27 and TRBJ1-5; D call uncertain. Germline V CDR1 and CDR2: MNHEY, SMNVEV (reference sequence). The length of the CDR3 is 14 residues. V lost 2 bases to trimming and J lost 4 bases, with 9 bases between them. CDR3 in amino acids: CASSLIPINQPQHF. Written as DNA, the CDR3 is TGTGCCAGCAGTTTAATACCTATTAATCAGCCCCAGCATTTT.

The rearrangement links TRBV7-3 to TRBJ1-1; possible D gene TRBD1, 5 bases. V lost 8 bases and J lost 5, with 15 bases in between. Germline values: CDR1 SGHTA, CDR2 FQGTGA. The CDR3 has 13 amino acids. The DNA for the CDR3 is TGTGCCAGCGGGGAGGGGATTATAACTGAAGCTTTCTTT. The encoded protein is CASGEGIITEAFF. The whole variable domain, filled in from reference TRBV7-3 and TRBJ1-1, reads GAGVSQTPSNKVTEKGKYVELRCDPISGHTALYWYRQSLGQGPEFLIYFQGTGAADDSGLPNDRFFAVRPEGSVSTLKIQRTERGDSAVYLCASGEGIITEAFFGQGTRLTVV.

The V gene is TRBV4-1, the J gene TRBJ2-1, with D possibly matching TRBD1 (6 bases). The CDR3 loop spans 16 amino acids. CDR1 MGHRA and CDR2 YSYEKL come from the germline V gene. The V end lost 1 base, the J end lost 0 bases, and 10 bases lay between the germline ends. Here the CDR3 DNA reads TGCGCCAGCAGCCAAGCCCCGGGACACTCCTACAATGAGCAGTTCTTC. Its protein product is CASSQAPGHSYNEQFF.